The source of this T cell receptor (beta chain) is a study of blood T cell repertoires in COVID-19. The CDR3 sequence is 16 residues long. From germline, CDR1 is SGHVS and CDR2 FNYEAQ. V lost 0 bases to trimming and J lost 2 bases; unmatched junction nucleotides: 3. Clones were read by immunoSEQ multiplex PCR, and TCRdb kept only the in-frame ones, dropping some. The sample includes 150,000 to 200,000 clones, about 81% of them seen just once. The specimen sequenced was peripheral blood. This sequence joins TRBV7-6 and TRBJ2-1, with TRBD1 identical over 8 bases. The clonotype comes from a woman aged 70 to 79 with acute or convalescent COVID-19. The CDR3 DNA is TGTGCCAGCAGCTTAGCCGGACAGGGCCCCTACAATGAGCAGTTCTTC. Protein: CASSLAGQGPYNEQFF.